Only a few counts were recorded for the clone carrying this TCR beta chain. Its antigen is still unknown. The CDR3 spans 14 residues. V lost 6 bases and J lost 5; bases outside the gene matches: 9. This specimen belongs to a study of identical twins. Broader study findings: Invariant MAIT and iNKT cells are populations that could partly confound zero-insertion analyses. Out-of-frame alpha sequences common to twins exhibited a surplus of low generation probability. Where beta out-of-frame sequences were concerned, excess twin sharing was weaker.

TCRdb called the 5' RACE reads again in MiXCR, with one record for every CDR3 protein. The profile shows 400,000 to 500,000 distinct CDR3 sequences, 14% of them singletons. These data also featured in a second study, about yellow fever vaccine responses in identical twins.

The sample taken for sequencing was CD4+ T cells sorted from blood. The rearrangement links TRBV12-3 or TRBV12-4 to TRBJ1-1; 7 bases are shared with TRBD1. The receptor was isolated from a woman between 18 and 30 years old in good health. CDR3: CASRATTGITEAFF. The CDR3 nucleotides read TGTGCCAGCAGAGCTACGACAGGGATTACTGAAGCTTTCTTT.